Given below is one T cell receptor (beta chain) in context. Its antigen is unidentified. The record originates from a study of PD-1 blockade in classical Hodgkin lymphoma. Method: immunoSEQ multiplex PCR; TCRdb's copy keeps in-frame clones and lacks some. Here the sample spans 90,000 to 95,000 clones, approximately 92% being singletons. All patients relapsed after autologous stem cell transplantation, and brentuximab vedotin exposure varied. Notes on the study in general: Initiation of nivolumab under 1 year after ASCT led to exclusion of patients. Why repertoires differed is undefined; disease activity or prior therapy possibly contributed.

V was trimmed by 5 bases and J by 6 bases, leaving 17 bases between them. The CDR3 length is 15 residues. Per the germline V gene, CDR1 is LNHDA and CDR2 is SQIVND (reference sequence). The TCR originated in a human donor with classical Hodgkin lymphoma. The sample was peripheral blood mononuclear cells (PBMCs), taken before the second cycle of nivolumab. The chain recombines TRBV19 with TRBJ2-4; perhaps TRBD1 as D (6 bases). The CDR3 bases are TGTGCCAGTAGTCTCCTCACAGGGTTAGGAAACATTCAGTACTTC. Translated: CASSLLTGLGNIQYF.